The 9 T cell receptor beta chains presented below share a single source sample, sequenced in a study of cytotoxic CD8 clonotypes in ibrutinib-treated CLL. TCRdb keeps only in-frame clones here, not all; method: immunoSEQ multiplex PCR. Of tens of thousands of clones listed, approximately 80% are singletons. The sequenced sample was PBMCs, obtained at disease progression, from a patient treated with ibrutinib. These receptors all stem from a human donor with chronic lymphocytic leukemia.

V and J are TRBV18 and TRBJ1-3, with a weak D call TRBD1 (5 bases). Trimming cost V 3 bases and J 6 bases, with 12 bases left between them. Germline CDR1 reads KGHSH; CDR2 reads LQKENI. The CDR3 totals 14 residues. CDR3 nucleotides: TGTGCCAGCTCACCCCAGTGGGGCGAAAACACCATATATTTT. Amino acid sequence: CASSPQWGENTIYF.

The chain has TRBV5-1 and TRBJ2-2; TRBD2 matches at 7 bases. Germline CDR1 reads SGHRS; CDR2 reads YFSETQ. There are 14 residues in the CDR3. J was trimmed by 6 bases and V by 5 bases; bases with no gene match: 7. DNA for the CDR3: TGCGCCAGCAGGGAAACTAGCGACGCCGGGGAGCTGTTTTTT. It specifies CASRETSDAGELFF.

This chain joins TRBV2 and TRBJ1-4; possibly TRBD1 for D (5 bases). The CDR3 is 13 residues long. The germline V gene has CDR1 SNHLY and CDR2 FYNNEI. V was clipped by 4 bases and J by 8 bases, with 11 bases between them. The CDR3 spells CASSGLGPEKLFF. In nucleotides, the CDR3 is TGTGCCAGCAGTGGGTTGGGGCCGGAAAAACTGTTTTTT.

The rearrangement links TRBV5-1 to TRBJ1-3; D unclear. This CDR3 is 13 amino acids long. CDR1 and CDR2 (germline): SGHRS, YFSETQ. V lost 2 bases to trimming and J lost 1 base, with 4 bases between them. The CDR3 nucleotides are TGCGCCAGCAGCTTTAATTCTGGAAACACCATATATTTT. This translates into CASSFNSGNTIYF.

The chain carries TRBV7-9 and TRBJ2-7; no clear D gene. In germline, CDR1 is SEHNR, CDR2 FQNEAQ (reference sequence). The CDR3 runs 13 residues. The V gene lost 1 base and the J gene lost 1 base, with 5 bases spanning the gap. The CDR3 region is CASSLEESYEQYF. CDR3 sequence (DNA): TGTGCCAGCAGCTTAGAGGAGTCCTACGAGCAGTACTTC.

V and J are TRBV10-3 and TRBJ2-7; maybe TRBD1 (5 bases). CDR1 and CDR2 from the germline V gene are ENHRY and SYGVKD. Trimming removed 10 bases at V and 3 bases at J, with 16 bases between. The CDR3 sequence is 13 residues long. This CDR3 is CATQQGVDYEQYF. As DNA, the CDR3 is TGTGCCACTCAGCAGGGCGTAGACTACGAGCAGTACTTC.

The V gene is TRBV28, the J gene TRBJ1-2; D gene uncertain. V was cut by 3 bases and J by 2 bases, with 7 bases left in between. This CDR3 region has 13 residues. CDR1 and CDR2 from the germline V gene are MDHEN and SYDVKM. CDR3 sequence reads: CASSFGGNYGYTF. The CDR3 nucleotides are TGTGCCAGCAGTTTCGGAGGGAACTATGGCTACACCTTC.

This chain uses TRBV5-5 with TRBJ2-5; D remains ambiguous. Germline CDR1 and CDR2: SGHKS and YYEKEE (reference sequence). The CDR3 covers 14 residues. Trimming cost V 2 bases and J 4 bases, with 12 bases left between them. For the CDR3, the DNA is TGTGCCAGCAGCTTTTGGTCAGCTCCAGAGACCCAGTACTTC. Its translation: CASSFWSAPETQYF.

This clone showed up just a few times. The chain combines TRBV5-4 with TRBJ1-3, with D possibly matching TRBD1 (5 bases). The CDR3 consists of 14 residues. Trimming cost V 4 bases and J 0 bases, with 8 bases left between them. Germline CDR1 SGHNT, CDR2 YYREEE (reference sequence). The CDR3 reads CASSQQVSGNTIYF. The CDR3 nucleotides are TGTGCCAGCAGCCAACAGGTCTCTGGAAACACCATATATTTT.